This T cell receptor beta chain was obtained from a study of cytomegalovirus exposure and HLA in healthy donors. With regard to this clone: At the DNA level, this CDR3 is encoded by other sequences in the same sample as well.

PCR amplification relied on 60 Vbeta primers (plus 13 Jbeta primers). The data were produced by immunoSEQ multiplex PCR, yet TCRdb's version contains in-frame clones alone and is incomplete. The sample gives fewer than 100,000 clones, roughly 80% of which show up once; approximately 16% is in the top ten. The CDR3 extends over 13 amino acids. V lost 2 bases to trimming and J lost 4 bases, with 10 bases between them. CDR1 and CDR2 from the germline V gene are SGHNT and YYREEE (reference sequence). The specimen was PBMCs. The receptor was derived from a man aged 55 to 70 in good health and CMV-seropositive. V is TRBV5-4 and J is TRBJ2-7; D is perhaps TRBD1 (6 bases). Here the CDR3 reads CASSFGQNYEQYF. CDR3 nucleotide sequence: TGTGCCAGCAGCTTTGGACAGAATTACGAGCAGTACTTC.